This T cell receptor (beta chain) was sequenced in a study of cytomegalovirus exposure and HLA in healthy donors. General study results and limits: CMV serostatus stood as the only immune exposure information on hand. According to a later analysis, donors in an Asian-associated ancestry cluster reportedly had fewer N-insertions than the approximately 670-donor mean. After further analysis at a later stage, roughly 16,000 TCR beta sequences were associated with HLA alleles at 0.05 false discovery rate.

This clone was picked up a small number of times. Its antigen is undetermined. Researchers ran the PCR with 60 Vbeta and 13 Jbeta primers. In the source study's methods: The authors later counted 70 million to 80 million unique TCR beta chains, roughly 10 million of them shared. Sequenced by immunoSEQ multiplex PCR; TCRdb stores in-frame clones only, minus some. V and J calls plus clone size are reproduced from that table; the DNA served to infer D and trimming. The profile shows approximately 220,000 clones, around 85% of them singletons. V lost 8 bases to trimming and J lost 1 base; unmatched junction nucleotides: 7. This CDR3 region has 14 residues. Germline V gene sequence: CDR1 PRHDT, CDR2 FYEKMQ (reference sequence).

The sequence was collected from a girl aged 2 to 10 in good health and CMV-seronegative. The chain carries TRBV13 and TRBJ2-7; 8 positions match TRBD2. Input material: PBMCs. The DNA of the CDR3 is TGTGCCAGCTCTGGAACTAGCGGATCCTACGAGCAGTACTTC. This sequence encodes CASSGTSGSYEQYF.